Shown below are 8 T cell receptor beta chains from a single sample sequenced in a study of blood T cell repertoires in COVID-19. The assay was immunoSEQ multiplex PCR, and TCRdb's table has in-frame clones only and misses some. Counted here are some 150,000 clones, around 80% occurring once; the ten biggest clones make up approximately 1.6%. Sequencing used PBMCs or T cells enriched from blood (not recorded which). Source of these receptors: a woman younger than 35 who had been exposed to COVID-19.

As to this clone: Other nucleotide sequences in the sample specify the same CDR3. The rearrangement uses TRBV2 and TRBJ1-5; no definite D call. The germline gives CDR1 SNHLY, CDR2 FYNNEI. This CDR3 spans 12 amino acids. The ends were cut back, 0 bases at V and 6 bases at J, with 3 bases in the middle. CDR3 region: CASSEARQPQHF. The CDR3 DNA is TGTGCCAGCAGTGAAGCGCGTCAGCCCCAGCATTTT.

The J gene is TRBJ1-4, the V gene TRBV3-1 (or the pseudogene TRBV3-2); a possible D gene is TRBD1 (6 bases). In germline, CDR1 is LGHDT, CDR2 YNNKEL (reference sequence). Trimming took 4 bases from V and 0 from J, leaving 15 bases between them. The CDR3 spans 17 residues. The CDR3 DNA reads as TGTGCCAGCAGCCCTCGGAGACGGACAGCAACTAATGAAAAACTGTTTTTT. Encoded protein: CASSPRRRTATNEKLFF.

The chain uses TRBV18 and TRBJ2-7; 10 bases match TRBD1. J was trimmed by 4 bases and V by 0 bases; bases with no gene match: 0. Germline V gene lookup returns CDR1 KGHSH and CDR2 LQKENI. The CDR3 length is 14 residues. In nucleotides, the CDR3 is TGTGCCAGCTCACCACCGGGACAGGGGTACGAGCAGTACTTC. Its protein is CASSPPGQGYEQYF. Looking up the rest from reference TRBV18 and TRBJ2-7 gives the full variable domain: NAGVMQNPRHLVRRRGQEARLRCSPMKGHSHVYWYRQLPEEGLKFMVYLQKENIIDESGMPKERFSAEFPKEGPSILRIQQVVRGDSAAYFCASSPPGQGYEQYFGPGTRLTVT.

This chain connects TRBV18 to TRBJ1-1; possible D gene TRBD1, 5 bases. Germline V gene lookup returns CDR1 KGHSH and CDR2 LQKENI. V was cut by 5 bases and J by 1 base, with 8 bases left in between. There are 13 residues in the CDR3. This CDR3 reads CASSFDRNTEAFF. In nucleotides, the CDR3 is TGTGCCAGCTCATTCGACAGGAACACTGAAGCTTTCTTT. Full variable domain (outside the CDR3, taken from reference TRBV18 and TRBJ1-1): NAGVMQNPRHLVRRRGQEARLRCSPMKGHSHVYWYRQLPEEGLKFMVYLQKENIIDESGMPKERFSAEFPKEGPSILRIQQVVRGDSAAYFCASSFDRNTEAFFGQGTRLTVV.

CDR3 loop: CASSLGVLGTIKNIQYF. CDR3 DNA: TGTGCCAGCAGCTTAGGGGTTCTCGGGACTATCAAAAACATTCAGTACTTC. V gene TRBV7-2 combines with J gene TRBJ2-4; 7 bases align to TRBD2. With V trimmed by 1 base and J by 3 bases, 9 bases remained unmatched. The CDR3 loop spans 17 amino acids. Germline V gene data show CDR1 as SGHTA and CDR2 as FQGNSA.

This chain links TRBV5-6 with TRBJ1-1; 10 bases map to TRBD1. V lost 4 bases to trimming and J lost 0 bases; unmatched junction nucleotides: 15. CDR1 and CDR2 (germline): SGHDT, YYEEEE. The CDR3 totals 19 residues. The CDR3 is CASSIGTGTGVVLNTEAFF. The CDR3 coding sequence is TGTGCCAGCAGCATAGGGACCGGGACAGGGGTAGTTTTGAACACTGAAGCTTTCTTT.

V gene TRBV5-5 combines with J gene TRBJ2-5; 7 bases map to TRBD2. Trimming at V came to 0 bases and at J to 4 bases, leaving 6 bases not matched to a gene. CDR3 length equals 15 residues. From germline, CDR1 is SGHKS and CDR2 YYEKEE (reference sequence). In DNA, the CDR3 is TGTGCCAGCAGCTTGGTGACTAGCATTGGAGAGACCCAGTACTTC. Translated: CASSLVTSIGETQYF.

V gene TRBV19 combines with J gene TRBJ1-5, with 8 bases aligning to TRBD1. The germline V gene encodes CDR1 LNHDA and CDR2 SQIVND (reference sequence). The CDR3 covers 14 residues. V shed 9 bases and J 4 bases; nucleotides not matched to a gene: 8. The CDR3 reads CASQDRGGNQPQHF. In DNA form, the CDR3 reads TGTGCCAGCCAAGACAGGGGAGGAAATCAGCCCCAGCATTTT.